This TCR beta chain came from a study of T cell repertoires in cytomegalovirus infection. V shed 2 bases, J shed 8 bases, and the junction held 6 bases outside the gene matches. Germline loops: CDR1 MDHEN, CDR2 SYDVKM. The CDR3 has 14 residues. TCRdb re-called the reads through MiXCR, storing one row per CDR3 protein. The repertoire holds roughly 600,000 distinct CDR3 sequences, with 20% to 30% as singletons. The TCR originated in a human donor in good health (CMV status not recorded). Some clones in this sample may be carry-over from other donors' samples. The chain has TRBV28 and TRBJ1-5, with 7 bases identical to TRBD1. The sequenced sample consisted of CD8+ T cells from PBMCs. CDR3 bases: TGTGCCAGCAGTTTACTACTAGGGGGCGAGCCCCAGCATTTT. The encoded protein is CASSLLLGGEPQHF.